This T cell receptor beta chain emerged from a study of shared clonotypes between healthy human individuals. TCRdb's copy holds only in-frame clones and misses some; the assay was immunoSEQ multiplex PCR. The sample carries roughly 1,000,000 clones, more than 75% recorded once. Study-wide results and limits: Across a handful of donors, naive CD4 shared roughly 5.1%, naive CD8 more than 3%, memory CD4 roughly 2.3%, memory CD8 around 0.42%.

Splitting the CD4+ cells yielded a CD45RA+ naive subset and a CD45RA-negative memory subset. This clone was recorded only once. The antigen remains undetermined. V lost 3 bases to trimming and J lost 3 bases, with 11 bases between them. This CDR3 is built from 14 residues. CDR1 LNHDA and CDR2 SQIVND come from the germline V gene (reference sequence). This rearrangement joins TRBV19 to TRBJ1-1; D is unresolved. The material sequenced was memory CD4+ T cells from PBMCs. As for subset: CD45RA-negative fraction. This TCR was sampled from a man between 18 and 29 years old in good health. Some clones in this sample may be carry-over from other donors' samples. CDR3 DNA: TGTGCCAGTAGTATGGCTGAGTGGGACACTGAAGCTTTCTTT. This codes for CASSMAEWDTEAFF.